This entry lists 29 T cell receptor beta chains sequenced from one sample in a study of cytomegalovirus exposure and HLA in healthy donors. The PCR made use of 60 Vbeta and 13 Jbeta primers. The assay was immunoSEQ multiplex PCR, and TCRdb's table has in-frame clones only and misses some. Of about 130,000 clones listed, over 75% are singletons. The sample consisted of PBMCs. These TCRs come from a middle-aged man in good health and CMV-seronegative.

This chain links TRBV28 with TRBJ1-1; 7 nucleotides align to TRBD1. CDR1 is MDHEN and CDR2 is SYDVKM in the germline V gene. V gave up 6 bases and J gave up 5 bases; unmatched junction bases: 12. The length of the CDR3 is 15 residues. CDR3 in DNA: TGTGCCAGCAGCCCGTTTGAGGGGGCGTGGACTGAAGCTTTCTTT. This codes for CASSPFEGAWTEAFF.

This clone has just a few counts. V and J are TRBV2 and TRBJ2-5, with 8 bases aligning to TRBD1. Germline assignment: CDR1 SNHLY and CDR2 FYNNEI. The CDR3 covers 13 residues. Trimming cost V 7 bases and J 3 bases; bases outside gene matches: 4. As DNA, the CDR3 is TGTGCCAGCACTCCGGACAGGGAAGAGACCCAGTACTTC. Amino acids: CASTPDREETQYF.

The V call is TRBV5-4, the J call TRBJ2-5; TRBD2 aligns across 13 bases. Germline loops: CDR1 SGHNT, CDR2 YYREEE (reference sequence). The trim removed 4 bases at V and 4 bases at J, leaving 4 bases unmatched. The CDR3 has 15 residues. The CDR3 region is CASSAGTSGIETQYF. DNA of the CDR3: TGTGCCAGCAGCGCCGGGACTAGCGGGATAGAGACCCAGTACTTC.

V usage is TRBV5-1 and J usage is TRBJ2-1; 7 bases align to TRBD2. Germline CDR1 is SGHRS and CDR2 is YFSETQ. The length of the CDR3 is 15 residues. V gave up 5 bases and J gave up 8 bases; unmatched junction bases: 13. The CDR3 loop is CASRQTSLLGDEQFF. The CDR3 DNA reads TGCGCCAGCAGACAGACTAGCCTTCTTGGGGATGAGCAGTTCTTC.

V and J are TRBV4-1 and TRBJ2-6, with D perhaps TRBD1 (5 bases). The CDR3 is 19 amino acids. The V end was cut by 3 bases, the J end by 0 bases, with 18 bases between. Germline loops: CDR1 MGHRA, CDR2 YSYEKL. The CDR3 sequence: CASSQPKGFRSSGANVLTF. The DNA for the CDR3 is TGCGCCAGCAGCCAGCCTAAGGGGTTTAGGAGCTCTGGGGCCAACGTCCTGACTTTC.

The V call is TRBV5-1, the J call TRBJ1-1; TRBD1 aligns across 7 bases. Germline CDR1 SGHRS, CDR2 YFSETQ. V was pared by 0 bases and J by 0 bases, with 5 bases of the junction left unmatched. CDR3 size: 16 residues. The CDR3 protein is CASSLGQGAMNTEAFF. In DNA form, the CDR3 reads TGCGCCAGCAGCTTGGGACAGGGAGCCATGAACACTGAAGCTTTCTTT.

This clone was counted between two and nine times. The chain recombines TRBV6-1 with TRBJ2-7; 10 bases line up with TRBD1. With 4 bases clipped from V and 1 base from J, the junction kept 7 bases outside the gene matches. Germline assignment: CDR1 MNHNS and CDR2 SASEGT. This CDR3 has 16 amino acids. The CDR3 DNA reads TGTGCCAGCAGTGGGGCGGGACAGGGGATTTCCTACGAGCAGTACTTC. It specifies CASSGAGQGISYEQYF.

The rearrangement links TRBV1 to TRBJ1-5; the table's D gene call, TRBD1, was not cross checked with the DNA. TRBV1 is assigned pseudogene status. There are 12 residues in the CDR3. The CDR3 region has the DNA TGCACCAGCAGATACAGGGGTTGGCCCCAGCATTTT. As protein: CTSRYRGWPQHF.

The CDR3 loop is CASRGLAGVNEQFF. CDR3 sequence (DNA): TGTGCCAGCAGGGGACTAGCGGGAGTAAATGAGCAGTTCTTC. The V call is TRBV6-1, the J call TRBJ2-1; TRBD2 agrees at 14 bases. The J segment lost 7 bases and the V segment lost 6 bases, leaving 2 bases of the junction unmatched. CDR3 size: 14 residues. Germline V gene data show CDR1 as MNHNS and CDR2 as SASEGT.

The rearrangement links TRBV7-2 to TRBJ2-7, with D tentatively TRBD2 (5 bases). CDR1 is SGHTA and CDR2 is FQGNSA in the germline V gene. V lost 0 bases and J 3 bases, leaving 15 bases between the germline ends. The CDR3 loop spans 16 amino acids. The CDR3 DNA reads TGTGCCAGCAGCTTAGCTAGGCCACCCGGGAACTACGAGCAGTACTTC. Its protein is CASSLARPPGNYEQYF.

This clone occurred a few times. The chain recombines TRBV6-4 with TRBJ2-2; 9 bases are a match to TRBD1. V trimming: 2 bases; J trimming: 5 bases; junction bases outside the gene matches: 6. The CDR3 extends over 16 amino acids. Per germline, CDR1 MRHNA and CDR2 SNTAGT. The CDR3 region is CASSDKQGARTGELFF. CDR3 coding DNA: TGTGCCAGCAGTGACAAACAGGGGGCAAGAACCGGGGAGCTGTTTTTT.

J is TRBJ2-1 and V is TRBV7-2; no clear D. Trimming removed 3 bases from V and 0 bases from J, with 9 bases in between. CDR1 and CDR2 (germline): SGHTA, FQGNSA. The CDR3 sequence is 15 residues long. In DNA, the CDR3 is TGTGCCAGCAGCTTTAACCCCAGCTCCTACAATGAGCAGTTCTTC. It codes for CASSFNPSSYNEQFF.

The chain couples TRBV4-3 to TRBJ1-2; no clear D. V was pared by 0 bases and J by 4 bases, with 12 bases between. The length of the CDR3 is 15 residues. CDR1 and CDR2 from the germline V gene are LGHNA and YSLEER. The CDR3 DNA sequence: TGCGCCAGCAGCCAAGATGGAGGAGTCCTCTATGGCTACACCTTC. Encoded protein: CASSQDGGVLYGYTF.

V gene TRBV7-8 combines with J gene TRBJ2-3; tentative D call: TRBD2 (6 bases). V was cut by 4 bases and J by 1 base, with 9 bases left in between. The CDR3 consists of 14 residues. Germline CDR1 SGHVS, CDR2 FQNEAQ. This CDR3 reads CASSSQRGTDTQYF. The DNA for the CDR3 is TGTGCCAGCAGCTCTCAGCGGGGCACAGATACGCAGTATTTT.

Note on this clone: At the DNA level, this CDR3 is encoded by other sequences in the same sample as well. The chain employs TRBV11-2 and TRBJ1-1, with D maybe TRBD1 (5 bases). Germline loops: CDR1 SGHAT, CDR2 FQNNGV. CDR3 size: 12 residues. Trimming took 5 bases from V and 5 from J, leaving 9 bases between them. In nucleotides, the CDR3 is TGTGCCAGCAGCCTCCCAGGGACTGAAGCTTTCTTT. The encoded protein is CASSLPGTEAFF. The variable domain in full, completed from reference TRBV11-2 and TRBJ1-1, reads EAGVAQSPRYKIIEKRQSVAFWCNPISGHATLYWYQQILGQGPKLLIQFQNNGVVDDSQLPKDRFSAERLKGVDSTLKIQPAKLEDSAVYLCASSLPGTEAFFGQGTRLTVV.

There are a few counts of this clone. The CDR3 DNA reads as TGTGCCAGCAGTTTGGGACTAGCGAACACCGGGGAGCTGTTTTTT. Protein sequence: CASSLGLANTGELFF. The chain has TRBV6-5 and TRBJ2-2; 8 positions match TRBD2. This CDR3 region has 15 residues. J was trimmed by 0 bases and V by 4 bases; bases with no gene match: 1. The germline V gene encodes CDR1 MNHEY and CDR2 SVGAGI.

V gene TRBV7-3 combines with J gene TRBJ2-5, with 14 bases that match TRBD2. The CDR3 is made up of 17 amino acids. The V segment lost 2 bases and the J segment 2 bases; nucleotides outside the gene matches: 4. Germline V gene sequence: CDR1 SGHTA, CDR2 FQGTGA. CDR3 DNA sequence: TGTGCCAGCAGCTTAGGGACTAGCGGGAGATCTCAAGAGACCCAGTACTTC. This gives the protein CASSLGTSGRSQETQYF.

The chain combines TRBV28 with TRBJ1-5, with a possible D match to TRBD1 (6 bases). The CDR3 runs 16 residues. Germline V lookup: CDR1 MDHEN, CDR2 SYDVKM. Trimming left V 6 bases short and J 2 bases short, with 17 bases between. The CDR3: CASRPADRGGNQPQHF. CDR3 DNA sequence: TGTGCCAGCAGACCTGCGGACAGAGGGGGCAATCAGCCCCAGCATTTT.

CDR3 in amino acids: CASRAGTSGLSIQYF. The CDR3 DNA reads as TGCGCCAGCAGGGCCGGGACTAGCGGGTTGAGCATTCAGTACTTC. The chain uses TRBV5-1 and TRBJ2-4; the match to TRBD2 covers 12 bases. CDR1 and CDR2 (germline): SGHRS, YFSETQ. This CDR3 contains 15 residues. V lost 5 bases to trimming and J lost 9 bases; unmatched junction nucleotides: 9.

The chain couples TRBV18 to TRBJ2-1; 9 positions agree with TRBD2. Losses at the gene ends were 3 bases for V and 8 bases for J; bases not matched to a gene: 11. CDR1 KGHSH and CDR2 LQKENI come from the germline V gene. CDR3 length equals 16 residues. The CDR3 region has the DNA TGTGCCAGCTCACCGAACCTAGCGGGAATAAGGGATGAGCAGTTCTTC. It translates to CASSPNLAGIRDEQFF.

V usage is TRBV9 and J usage is TRBJ2-3; either TRBD1 or TRBD2 may fit D (6 bases each). CDR1 is SGDLS and CDR2 is YYNGEE in the germline V gene. CDR3 length: 16 residues. V was trimmed by 4 bases and J by 0 bases, leaving 15 bases between them. The CDR3 reads CASSIADRPSTDTQYF. The CDR3 bases are TGTGCCAGCAGCATAGCGGACAGACCTAGCACAGATACGCAGTATTTT.

The chain combines TRBV5-1 with TRBJ2-7; a weak D match, TRBD1 (5 bases). The CDR3 is 13 residues long. Per the germline V gene, CDR1 is SGHRS and CDR2 is YFSETQ. Trimming left V 0 bases short and J 7 bases short, with 11 bases between. CDR3 sequence (DNA): TGCGCCAGCAGCTTGGCCGCAGGGTGGGAGCAGTACTTC. As protein: CASSLAAGWEQYF.

J is TRBJ2-2 and V is TRBV19, with TRBD2 matching over 16 bases. Unmatched junction bases numbered 6, after V lost 5 bases and J lost 3 bases. CDR1 and CDR2 (germline): LNHDA, SQIVND (reference sequence). This CDR3 contains 18 residues. The CDR3 nucleotides are TGTGCCAGTAGTTCGGGACTAGCGGGAGGGCCTGACACCGGGGAGCTGTTTTTT. It encodes CASSSGLAGGPDTGELFF.

The chain recombines TRBV29-1 with TRBJ2-1; the D gene is possibly TRBD2 (6 bases). This CDR3 is built from 12 residues. V dropped 6 bases and J dropped 6 bases, with 12 bases sitting between them. Germline V gene lookup returns CDR1 SQVTM and CDR2 ANQGSEA. In DNA form, the CDR3 reads TGCAGCGTCGGGGGACCGATCAATGAGCAGTTCTTC. Translated: CSVGGPINEQFF.

This chain links TRBV29-1 with TRBJ1-3; 9 bases are shared with TRBD1. CDR3 length: 16 amino acids. Trimming at V came to 6 bases and at J to 3 bases, leaving 12 bases not matched to a gene. Germline CDR1 reads SQVTM; CDR2 reads ANQGSEA. CDR3 DNA: TGCAGCGTAGCAGCACCGGGACAGGGTGTTGGAAACACCATATATTTT. It codes for CSVAAPGQGVGNTIYF.

The V and J genes are TRBV7-2 and TRBJ1-1, with TRBD1 as a possible D gene (6 bases). V lost 3 bases, J lost 1 base, and 12 bases lay in between. Germline V gives CDR1 SGHTA, CDR2 FQGNSA. This CDR3 comprises 15 residues. The CDR3: CASSLGGASNTEAFF. CDR3 DNA sequence: TGTGCCAGCAGCTTGGGGGGGGCGTCGAACACTGAAGCTTTCTTT.

The chain uses TRBV7-9 and TRBJ1-1; D possibly corresponds to TRBD1 (6 bases). Per the germline V gene, CDR1 is SEHNR and CDR2 is FQNEAQ (reference sequence). V lost 1 base and J 6 bases, leaving 18 bases between the germline ends. This CDR3 spans 16 amino acids. The CDR3 DNA reads as TGTGCCAGCAGCTTAGGATTGACAGGAATAAACGCTGAAGCTTTCTTT. It codes for CASSLGLTGINAEAFF.

The CDR3 protein is CSARTGSTDTQYF. The CDR3 nucleotides read TGCAGCGCTAGGACAGGGAGCACAGATACGCAGTATTTT. The chain joins TRBV29-1 to TRBJ2-3, with 8 nucleotides matching TRBD1. The CDR3 has 13 amino acids. The germline V gene encodes CDR1 SQVTM and CDR2 ANQGSEA. The J segment lost 0 bases and the V segment lost 7 bases, leaving 3 bases of the junction unmatched.

The chain links TRBV19 to TRBJ2-7; 10 bases match TRBD1. J gave up 7 bases and V 7 bases, and 10 bases lay outside the gene matches. Germline V gene lookup returns CDR1 LNHDA and CDR2 SQIVND (reference sequence). This CDR3 is 14 amino acids long. CDR3 amino acids: CASTTGGSSGEQYF. CDR3 nucleotides: TGTGCCAGTACGACAGGGGGCTCATCTGGGGAGCAGTACTTC.